The 5 T cell receptor beta chains below were found in one sample sequenced in a study. MiXCR, applied by TCRdb to the RT-PCR reads, yields one record per CDR3 protein. The table has about 700,000 distinct CDR3 sequences, 14% seen once. Source material: memory CD4+ T cells from blood. All receptors come from a female donor in good health, serving as a healthy control.

This clonotype occurred a few times. This rearrangement joins TRBV6-2 or TRBV6-3 to TRBJ1-2; tentatively, D is TRBD1 (5 bases). There are 13 residues in the CDR3. Germline CDR1 and CDR2: MNHEY and SVGEGT. The V and J ends lost 2 bases and 8 bases respectively, with 12 bases between them. CDR3 in DNA: TGTGCCAGCAGTTACCCCGGGACGGGAGGCTACACCTTC. Its translation is CASSYPGTGGYTF.

This clonotype was observed a few times. The chain carries TRBV5-4 and TRBJ2-7; no reliable D call. The V end was cut by 3 bases, the J end by 0 bases, with 10 bases between. This CDR3 is built from 14 residues. Germline CDR1 and CDR2: SGHNT and YYREEE (reference sequence). The CDR3 protein is CASSSDGRSYEQYF. CDR3 nucleotide sequence: TGTGCCAGCAGCTCCGACGGCCGCTCCTACGAGCAGTACTTC.

This clonotype was counted many times. V and J are TRBV6-2 or TRBV6-3 and TRBJ2-2; perhaps TRBD2 as D (6 bases). The CDR3 consists of 17 residues. CDR1 is MNHEY and CDR2 is SVGEGT in the germline V gene. V was cut by 0 bases and J by 2 bases, with 13 bases left in between. This CDR3 is CASSYSAGTHNTGELFF. CDR3 nucleotides: TGTGCCAGCAGTTACTCCGCCGGGACTCACAACACCGGGGAGCTGTTTTTT.

This rearrangement joins TRBV5-1 to TRBJ1-6; perhaps TRBD1 as D (6 bases). CDR1 SGHRS and CDR2 YFSETQ come from the germline V gene. The length of the CDR3 is 16 residues. V lost 1 base to trimming and J lost 7 bases, with 15 bases between them. DNA of the CDR3: TGCGCCAGCAGCTTGTCAGGGGTGGAGGACAATTCACCCCTCCACTTT. Translating gives CASSLSGVEDNSPLHF.

V is TRBV27 and J is TRBJ1-5, with TRBD1 matching 9 bases. This CDR3 is 14 amino acids long. The J segment lost 5 bases and the V segment lost 6 bases, leaving 5 bases of the junction unmatched. CDR1 is MNHEY and CDR2 is SMNVEV in the germline V gene (reference sequence). CDR3 in DNA: TGTGCCAGCAGCCAGGGACAGGGATATCAGCCCCAGCATTTT. It translates to CASSQGQGYQPQHF.